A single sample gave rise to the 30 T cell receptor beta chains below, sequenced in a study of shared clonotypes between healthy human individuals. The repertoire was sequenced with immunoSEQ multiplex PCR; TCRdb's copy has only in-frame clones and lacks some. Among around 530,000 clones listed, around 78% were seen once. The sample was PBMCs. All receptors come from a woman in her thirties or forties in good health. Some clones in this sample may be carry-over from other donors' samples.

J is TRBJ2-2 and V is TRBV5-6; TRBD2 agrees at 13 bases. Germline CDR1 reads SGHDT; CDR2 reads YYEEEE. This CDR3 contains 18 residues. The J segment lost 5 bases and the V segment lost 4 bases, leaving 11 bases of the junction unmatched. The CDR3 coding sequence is TGTGCCAGCAGCGCTGCACTAGCGGGAGGGCCTCATACCGGGGAGCTGTTTTTT. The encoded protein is CASSAALAGGPHTGELFF.

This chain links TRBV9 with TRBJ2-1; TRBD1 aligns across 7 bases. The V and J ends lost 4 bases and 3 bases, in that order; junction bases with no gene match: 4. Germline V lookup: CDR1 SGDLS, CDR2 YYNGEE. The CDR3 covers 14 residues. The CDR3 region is CASSPGQIYNEQFF. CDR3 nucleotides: TGTGCCAGCAGCCCGGGACAGATCTACAATGAGCAGTTCTTC. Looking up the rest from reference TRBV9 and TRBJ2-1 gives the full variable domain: DSGVTQTPKHLITATGQRVTLRCSPRSGDLSVYWYQQSLDQGLQFLIQYYNGEERAKGNILERFSAQQFPDLHSELNLSSLELGDSALYFCASSPGQIYNEQFFGPGTRLTVL.

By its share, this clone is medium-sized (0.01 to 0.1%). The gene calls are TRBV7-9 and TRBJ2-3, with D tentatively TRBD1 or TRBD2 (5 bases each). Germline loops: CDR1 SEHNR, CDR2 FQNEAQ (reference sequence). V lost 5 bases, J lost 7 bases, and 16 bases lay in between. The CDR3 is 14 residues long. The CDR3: CASSEYRGGNTQYF. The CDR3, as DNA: TGTGCCAGCAGCGAGTACCGTGGGGGAAATACGCAGTATTTT.

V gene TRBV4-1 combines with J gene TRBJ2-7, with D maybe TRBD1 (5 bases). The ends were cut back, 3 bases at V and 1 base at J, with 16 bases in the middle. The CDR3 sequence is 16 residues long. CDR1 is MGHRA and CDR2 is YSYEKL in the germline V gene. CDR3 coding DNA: TGCGCCAGCAGCCACCCAGACAGCCTTTCATCCTACGAGCAGTACTTC. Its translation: CASSHPDSLSSYEQYF.

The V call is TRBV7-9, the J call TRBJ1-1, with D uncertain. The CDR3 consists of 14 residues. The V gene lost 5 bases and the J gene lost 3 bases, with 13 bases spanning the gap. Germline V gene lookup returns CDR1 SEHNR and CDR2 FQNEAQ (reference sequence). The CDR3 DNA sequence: TGTGCCAGCAGCCCTGATCCCCGGGACACTGAAGCTTTCTTT. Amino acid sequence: CASSPDPRDTEAFF.

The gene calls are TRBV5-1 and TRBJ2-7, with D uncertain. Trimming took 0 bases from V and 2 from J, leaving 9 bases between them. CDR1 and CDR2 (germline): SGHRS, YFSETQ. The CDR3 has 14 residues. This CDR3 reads CASSLGVQPYEQYF. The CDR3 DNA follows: TGCGCCAGCAGCTTGGGAGTACAGCCCTACGAGCAGTACTTC.

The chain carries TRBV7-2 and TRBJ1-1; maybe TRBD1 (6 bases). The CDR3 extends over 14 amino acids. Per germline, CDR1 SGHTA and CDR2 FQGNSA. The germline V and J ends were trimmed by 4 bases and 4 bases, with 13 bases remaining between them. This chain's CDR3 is CASSSWEGVTEAFF. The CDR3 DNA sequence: TGTGCCAGCAGCTCTTGGGAGGGGGTCACTGAAGCTTTCTTT. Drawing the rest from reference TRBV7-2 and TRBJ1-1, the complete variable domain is GAGVSQSPSNKVTEKGKDVELRCDPISGHTALYWYRQSLGQGLEFLIYFQGNSAPDKSGLPSDRFSAERTGGSVSTLTIQRTQQEDSAVYLCASSSWEGVTEAFFGQGTRLTVV.

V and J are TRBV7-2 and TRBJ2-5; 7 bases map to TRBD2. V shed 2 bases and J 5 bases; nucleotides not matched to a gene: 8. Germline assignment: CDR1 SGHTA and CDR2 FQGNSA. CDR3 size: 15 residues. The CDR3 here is CASSLSLAVPETQYF. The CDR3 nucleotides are TGTGCCAGCAGCTTAAGTCTAGCGGTCCCGGAGACCCAGTACTTC.

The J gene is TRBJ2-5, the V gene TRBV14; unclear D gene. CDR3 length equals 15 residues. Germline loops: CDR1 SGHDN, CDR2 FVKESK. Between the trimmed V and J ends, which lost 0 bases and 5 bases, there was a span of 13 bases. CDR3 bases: TGTGCCAGCAGCCAAGAAATGGGTCCGGGCGAGACCCAGTACTTC. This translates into CASSQEMGPGETQYF.

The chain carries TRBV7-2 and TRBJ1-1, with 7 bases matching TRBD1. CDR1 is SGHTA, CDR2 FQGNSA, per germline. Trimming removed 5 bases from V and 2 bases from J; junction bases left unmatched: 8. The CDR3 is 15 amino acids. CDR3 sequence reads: CASSHNRQGNTEAFF. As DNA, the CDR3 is TGTGCCAGCAGCCACAACCGACAGGGAAACACTGAAGCTTTCTTT.

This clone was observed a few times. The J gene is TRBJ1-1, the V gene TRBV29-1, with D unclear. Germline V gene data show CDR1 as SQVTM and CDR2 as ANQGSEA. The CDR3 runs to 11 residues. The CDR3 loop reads CSALDSREAFF. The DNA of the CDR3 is TGCAGTGCACTGGATAGCCGTGAAGCTTTCTTT.

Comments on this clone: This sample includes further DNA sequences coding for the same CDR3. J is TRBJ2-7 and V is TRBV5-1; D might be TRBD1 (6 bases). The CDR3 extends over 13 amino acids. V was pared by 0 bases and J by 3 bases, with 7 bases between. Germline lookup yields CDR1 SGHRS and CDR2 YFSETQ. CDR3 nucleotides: TGCGCCAGCAGCTTGGGACAGGACTACGAGCAGTACTTC. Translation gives CASSLGQDYEQYF.

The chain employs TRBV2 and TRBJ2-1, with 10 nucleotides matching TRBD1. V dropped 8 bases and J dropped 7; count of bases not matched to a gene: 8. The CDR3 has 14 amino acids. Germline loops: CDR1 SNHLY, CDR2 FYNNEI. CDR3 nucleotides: TGTGCCAGCGGGAGACAGGGGGCGAAAAATGAGCAGTTCTTC. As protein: CASGRQGAKNEQFF.

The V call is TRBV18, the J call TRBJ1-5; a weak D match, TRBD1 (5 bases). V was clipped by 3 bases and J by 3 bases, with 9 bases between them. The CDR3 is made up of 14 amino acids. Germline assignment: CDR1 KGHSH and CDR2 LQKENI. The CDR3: CASSPGQTNQPQHF. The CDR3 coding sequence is TGTGCCAGCTCACCGGGGCAGACCAATCAGCCCCAGCATTTT.

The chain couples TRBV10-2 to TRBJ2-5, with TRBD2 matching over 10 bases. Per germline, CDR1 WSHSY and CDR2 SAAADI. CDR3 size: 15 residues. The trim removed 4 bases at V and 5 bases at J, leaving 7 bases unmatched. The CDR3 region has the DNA TGCGCCAGCAGTGTAGCGGGAGGTTCGAAGGAGACCCAGTACTTC. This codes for CASSVAGGSKETQYF.

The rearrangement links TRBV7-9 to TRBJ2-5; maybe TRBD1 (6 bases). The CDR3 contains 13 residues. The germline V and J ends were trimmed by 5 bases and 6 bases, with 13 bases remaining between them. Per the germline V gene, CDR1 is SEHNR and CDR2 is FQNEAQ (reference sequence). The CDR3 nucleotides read TGTGCCAGCAGCCCCCAAGGGGGAAAGACCCAGTACTTC. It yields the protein CASSPQGGKTQYF.

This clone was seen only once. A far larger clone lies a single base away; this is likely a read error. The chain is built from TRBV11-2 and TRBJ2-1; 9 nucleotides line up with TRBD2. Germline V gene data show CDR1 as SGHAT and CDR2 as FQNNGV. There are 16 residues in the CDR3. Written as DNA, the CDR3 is TGTGTCAGCAGCCCTAGGGGACTAGCCAACTACAATGAGCAGTTCTTC. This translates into CVSSPRGLANYNEQFF.

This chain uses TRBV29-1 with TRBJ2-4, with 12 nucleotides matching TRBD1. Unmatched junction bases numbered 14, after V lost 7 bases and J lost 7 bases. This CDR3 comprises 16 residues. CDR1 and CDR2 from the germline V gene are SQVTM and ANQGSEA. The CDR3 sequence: CSASGFPGQGANIQYF. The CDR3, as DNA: TGCAGCGCATCAGGCTTCCCGGGACAGGGGGCTAACATTCAGTACTTC.

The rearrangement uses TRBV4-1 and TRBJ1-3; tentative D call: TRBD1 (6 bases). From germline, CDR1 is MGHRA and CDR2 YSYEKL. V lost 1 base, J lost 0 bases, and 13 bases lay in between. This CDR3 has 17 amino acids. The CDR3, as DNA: TGCGCCAGCAGCCAAGTCCCGACAGGCTTCTCTGGAAACACCATATATTTT. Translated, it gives CASSQVPTGFSGNTIYF.

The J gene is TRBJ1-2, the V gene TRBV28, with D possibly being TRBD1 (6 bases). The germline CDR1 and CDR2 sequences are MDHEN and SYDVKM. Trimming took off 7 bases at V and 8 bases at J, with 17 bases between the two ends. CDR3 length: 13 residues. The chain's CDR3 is CASTWRAGEGYTF. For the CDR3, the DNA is TGTGCCAGCACCTGGAGGGCAGGGGAGGGCTACACCTTC.

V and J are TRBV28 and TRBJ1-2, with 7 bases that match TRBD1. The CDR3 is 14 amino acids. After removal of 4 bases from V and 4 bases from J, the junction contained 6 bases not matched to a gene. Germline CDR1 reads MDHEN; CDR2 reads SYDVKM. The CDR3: CASSSGTATYGYTF. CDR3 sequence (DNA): TGTGCCAGCAGTTCCGGGACAGCGACCTATGGCTACACCTTC.

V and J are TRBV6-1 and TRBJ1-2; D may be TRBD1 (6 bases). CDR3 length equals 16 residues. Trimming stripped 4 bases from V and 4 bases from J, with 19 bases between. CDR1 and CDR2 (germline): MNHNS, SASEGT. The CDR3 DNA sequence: TGTGCCAGCAGTGCAGGGGACGGCACAGTCCTCTATGGCTACACCTTC. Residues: CASSAGDGTVLYGYTF.

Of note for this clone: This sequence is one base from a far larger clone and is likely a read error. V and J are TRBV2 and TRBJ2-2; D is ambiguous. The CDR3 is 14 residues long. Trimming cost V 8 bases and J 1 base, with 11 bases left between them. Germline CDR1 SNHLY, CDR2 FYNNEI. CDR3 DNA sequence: TGTGCCAGCTTCTTGTCCCGGAACACCGGGGAGCTGTTTTTT. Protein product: CASFLSRNTGELFF.

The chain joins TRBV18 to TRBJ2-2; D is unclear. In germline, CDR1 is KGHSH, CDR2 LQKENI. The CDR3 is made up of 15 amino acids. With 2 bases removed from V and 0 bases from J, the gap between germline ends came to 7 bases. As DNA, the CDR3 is TGTGCCAGCTCACCAGCGACTTCGAACACCGGGGAGCTGTTTTTT. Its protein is CASSPATSNTGELFF.

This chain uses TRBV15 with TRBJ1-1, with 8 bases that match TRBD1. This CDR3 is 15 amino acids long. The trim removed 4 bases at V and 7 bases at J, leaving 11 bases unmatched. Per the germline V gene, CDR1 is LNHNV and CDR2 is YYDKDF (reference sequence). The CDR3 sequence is CATSTDRGPRGEAFF. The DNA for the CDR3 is TGTGCCACCAGCACCGACAGGGGACCGCGGGGTGAAGCTTTCTTT.

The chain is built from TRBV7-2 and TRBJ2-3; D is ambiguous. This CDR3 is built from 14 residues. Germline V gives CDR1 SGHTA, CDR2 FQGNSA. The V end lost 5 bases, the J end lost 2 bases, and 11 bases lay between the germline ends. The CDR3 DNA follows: TGTGCCAGCAGCCCGAGATGGTCCACAGATACGCAGTATTTT. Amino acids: CASSPRWSTDTQYF.

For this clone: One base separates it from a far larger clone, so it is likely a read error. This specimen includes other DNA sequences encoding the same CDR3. CDR3 sequence: CASSQDRGFNEKLFF. CDR3 coding DNA: TGTGCCAGTAGCCAGGACAGGGGCTTTAATGAAAAACTGTTTTTT. V and J are TRBV4-2 and TRBJ1-4, with 9 positions matching TRBD1. CDR3 length: 15 residues. Germline-derived CDR1 and CDR2 are LGHNA and YNFKEQ.

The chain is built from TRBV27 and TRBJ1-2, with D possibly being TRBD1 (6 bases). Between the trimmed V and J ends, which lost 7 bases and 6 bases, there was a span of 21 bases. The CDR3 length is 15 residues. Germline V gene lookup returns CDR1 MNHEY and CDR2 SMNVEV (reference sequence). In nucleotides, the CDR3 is TGTGCCAGCAAAAAGGGGGACACCGAGGGAAATGGCTACACCTTC. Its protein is CASKKGDTEGNGYTF.

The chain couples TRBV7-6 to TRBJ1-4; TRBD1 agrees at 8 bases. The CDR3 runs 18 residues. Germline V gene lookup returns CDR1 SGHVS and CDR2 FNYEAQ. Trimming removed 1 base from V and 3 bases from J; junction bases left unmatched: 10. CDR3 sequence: CASSLESSGQGPNEKLFF. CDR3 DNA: TGTGCCAGCAGCTTAGAAAGCAGCGGACAGGGACCTAATGAAAAACTGTTTTTT. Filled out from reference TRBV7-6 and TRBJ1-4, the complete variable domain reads GAGVSQSPRYKVTKRGQDVALRCDPISGHVSLYWYRQALGQGPEFLTYFNYEAQQDKSGLPNDRFSAERPEGSISTLTIQRTEQRDSAMYRCASSLESSGQGPNEKLFFGSGTQLSVL.

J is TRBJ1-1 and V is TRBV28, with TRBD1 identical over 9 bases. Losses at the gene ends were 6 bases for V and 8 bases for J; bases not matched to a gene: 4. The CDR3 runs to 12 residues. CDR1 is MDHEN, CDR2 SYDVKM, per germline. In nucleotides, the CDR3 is TGTGCCAGCAGGGCACAGGGGGCGGAAGCTTTCTTT. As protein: CASRAQGAEAFF.